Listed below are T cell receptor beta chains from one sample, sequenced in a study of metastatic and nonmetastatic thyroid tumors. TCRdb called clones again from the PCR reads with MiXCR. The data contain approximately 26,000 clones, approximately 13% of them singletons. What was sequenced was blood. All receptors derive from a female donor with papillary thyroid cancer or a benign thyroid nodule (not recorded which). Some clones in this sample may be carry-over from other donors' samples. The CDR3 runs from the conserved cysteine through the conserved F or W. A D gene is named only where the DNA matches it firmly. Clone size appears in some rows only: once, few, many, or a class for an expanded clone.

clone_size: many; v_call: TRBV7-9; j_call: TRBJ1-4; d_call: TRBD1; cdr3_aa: CASSLGQGNEKLFF; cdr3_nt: TGTGCCAGCAGCCTGGGACAGGGTAATGAAAAACTGTTTTTT
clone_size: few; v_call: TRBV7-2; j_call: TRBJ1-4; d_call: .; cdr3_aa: CASSLLSGASEKLFF; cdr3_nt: TGTGCCAGCAGCTTACTGTCAGGGGCAAGCGAAAAACTGTTTTTT
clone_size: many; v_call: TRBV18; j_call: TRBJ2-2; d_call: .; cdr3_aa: CASSQARHTGELFF; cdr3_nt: TGTGCCAGCTCACAGGCACGACACACCGGGGAGCTGTTTTTT
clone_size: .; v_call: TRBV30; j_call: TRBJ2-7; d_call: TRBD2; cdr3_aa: CARNPGLAGGYEQYF; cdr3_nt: TGTGCCCGGAACCCTGGACTAGCGGGAGGCTACGAGCAGTACTTC
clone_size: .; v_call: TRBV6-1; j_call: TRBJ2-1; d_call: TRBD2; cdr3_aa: CARRGTSGARWDEQFF; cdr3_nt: TGTGCCAGGAGAGGGACTAGCGGCGCCCGGTGGGATGAGCAGTTCTTC
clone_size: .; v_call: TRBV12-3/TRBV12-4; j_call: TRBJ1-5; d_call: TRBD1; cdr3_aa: CASSSGQGENQPQHF; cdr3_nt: TGTGCCAGCAGCTCTGGACAGGGAGAAAATCAGCCCCAGCATTTT
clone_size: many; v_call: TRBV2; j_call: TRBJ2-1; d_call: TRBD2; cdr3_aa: CASRPGLASYNEQFF; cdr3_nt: TGTGCCAGCAGGCCGGGACTAGCCTCCTACAATGAGCAGTTCTTC
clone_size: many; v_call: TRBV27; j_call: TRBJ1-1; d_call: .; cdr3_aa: CASSLGTISEAFF; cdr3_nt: TGTGCCAGCAGTCTCGGGACTATCTCTGAAGCTTTCTTT
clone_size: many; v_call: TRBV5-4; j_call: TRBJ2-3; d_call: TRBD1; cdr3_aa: CASSLGDRGRTDTQYF; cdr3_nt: TGTGCCAGCAGCTTGGGCGACAGGGGGCGCACAGATACGCAGTATTTT
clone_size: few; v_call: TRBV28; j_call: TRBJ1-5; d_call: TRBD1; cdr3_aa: CASSGRGSNQPQHF; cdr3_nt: TGTGCCAGCAGTGGCAGGGGGAGTAATCAGCCCCAGCATTTT